These 20 T cell receptor beta chains were all obtained from the same sample, sequenced in a study of Graves' ophthalmopathy and Graves' hyperthyroidism. Using RNA transcripts, the TCR beta CDR3 regions were amplified. HTBI primers served in a first-round RT-PCR, which a second-round multiplex PCR followed. TCRdb re-analysed the multiplex PCR reads in MiXCR, keeping a single row per CDR3 protein. The sample comprises fewer than 350,000 distinct CDR3 sequences, roughly 15% of which are singletons, and over 9% rests with the top ten. The sample taken for sequencing was peripheral blood. Source of these receptors: an adult man with Graves' ophthalmopathy.

Many counts were recorded for this clonotype. The chain employs TRBV24-1 and TRBJ2-5; D is uncertain. CDR1 KGHDR and CDR2 SFDVKD come from the germline V gene. The CDR3 is made up of 14 amino acids. V was pared by 3 bases and J by 1 base, with 8 bases between. The CDR3 DNA reads as TGTGCCACCAGTGATCGGGCCACCCAAGAGACCCAGTACTTC. Its translation is CATSDRATQETQYF.

This clonotype was seen repeatedly, ten times or more. The V and J genes are TRBV6-5 and TRBJ1-1; D not certain. V lost 2 bases, J lost 1 base, and 11 bases lay in between. The CDR3 loop spans 15 amino acids. CDR1 MNHEY and CDR2 SVGAGI come from the germline V gene. The CDR3 spells CASSYQRATNTEAFF. The CDR3 DNA sequence: TGTGCCAGCAGTTACCAGCGGGCTACGAACACTGAAGCTTTCTTT.

The chain links TRBV6-1 to TRBJ2-5; 7 nucleotides line up with TRBD2. The V and J ends lost 7 bases and 4 bases, in that order; junction bases with no gene match: 9. The CDR3 sequence is 14 residues long. Per the germline V gene, CDR1 is MNHNS and CDR2 is SASEGT. This chain's CDR3 is CASTKSGVGETQYF. The CDR3 bases are TGTGCCAGCACCAAGAGCGGGGTTGGAGAGACCCAGTACTTC.

In this sample, this clonotype turned up many times. V usage is TRBV6-1 and J usage is TRBJ2-7; D may be TRBD1 or TRBD2 (5 bases each). Trimming took 4 bases from V and 0 from J, leaving 16 bases between them. From germline, CDR1 is MNHNS and CDR2 SASEGT. CDR3 length: 16 amino acids. The CDR3 DNA follows: TGTGCCAGCAGTGTAACCGGGACGGTAAGCTCCTACGAGCAGTACTTC. Its translation is CASSVTGTVSSYEQYF.

The chain employs TRBV2 and TRBJ1-1, with TRBD1 as a possible D gene (5 bases). The CDR3 has 13 amino acids. From germline, CDR1 is SNHLY and CDR2 FYNNEI. V was trimmed by 8 bases and J by 5 bases, leaving 15 bases between them. The CDR3 DNA reads as TGTGCCAGCCAGAGACAGTTCCGGACTGAAGCTTTCTTT. Amino acids: CASQRQFRTEAFF.

This clonotype came up many times. The chain is built from TRBV7-9 and TRBJ2-5; 8 positions match TRBD1. With 8 bases clipped from V and 2 bases from J, the junction kept 4 bases outside the gene matches. The CDR3 totals 13 residues. Germline-derived CDR1 and CDR2 are SEHNR and FQNEAQ (reference sequence). The CDR3 loop is CASGTGGQETQYF. As DNA, the CDR3 is TGTGCCAGCGGTACAGGGGGACAAGAGACCCAGTACTTC.

The sample holds many counts of this clonotype. The genes are TRBV6-1 and TRBJ2-2; 13 bases align to TRBD2. CDR1 and CDR2 from the germline V gene are MNHNS and SASEGT. The J segment lost 2 bases and the V segment lost 6 bases, leaving 3 bases of the junction unmatched. The CDR3 spans 16 residues. CDR3 protein: CASRGLAGYNTGELFF. CDR3 nucleotide sequence: TGTGCCAGCAGGGGACTAGCGGGATATAACACCGGGGAGCTGTTTTTT.

The sample holds many counts of this clonotype. The J gene is TRBJ2-6, the V gene TRBV19; D might be TRBD1 (5 bases). The CDR3 is 15 residues long. V lost 7 bases and J lost 0, with 10 bases in between. Germline CDR1 is LNHDA and CDR2 is SQIVND (reference sequence). CDR3 nucleotides: TGTGCCAGTATGCAGGGTTTCTCTGGGGCCAACGTCCTGACTTTC. Translation: CASMQGFSGANVLTF.

This clonotype was counted ten times or more. CDR3 coding DNA: TGCGCCAGCAGCCAAGCGATCGGGACAGGGTACTACGAGCAGTACTTC. Translating it yields CASSQAIGTGYYEQYF. The V and J genes are TRBV4-1 and TRBJ2-7; TRBD1 matches at 9 bases. The CDR3 extends over 16 amino acids. V dropped 1 base and J dropped 3; count of bases not matched to a gene: 7. Germline V lookup: CDR1 MGHRA, CDR2 YSYEKL.

This clonotype was observed many times. The gene calls are TRBV11-2 and TRBJ1-5; D is uncertain. This CDR3 spans 13 amino acids. Germline V gene data show CDR1 as SGHAT and CDR2 as FQNNGV. Trimming stripped 1 base from V and 7 bases from J, with 8 bases between. CDR3 region: CASSLVSGQPQHF. The CDR3 region has the DNA TGTGCCAGCAGCTTAGTGTCAGGCCAGCCCCAGCATTTT.

This clonotype came up many times. J is TRBJ2-7 and V is TRBV7-8; D remains unclear. Germline CDR1 and CDR2: SGHVS and FQNEAQ. This CDR3 spans 18 amino acids. Trimming cost V 1 base and J 0 bases, with 19 bases left between them. CDR3: CASSLVRSRGKFSYEQYF. The CDR3 region has the DNA TGTGCCAGCAGCTTAGTAAGGTCGCGCGGAAAATTCTCCTACGAGCAGTACTTC.

This clonotype was observed at least ten times. The V gene is TRBV12-3 or TRBV12-4, the J gene TRBJ2-3; 9 nucleotides align to TRBD1. With V trimmed by 4 bases and J by 2 bases, 13 bases remained unmatched. The CDR3 extends over 18 amino acids. CDR3 coding DNA: TGTGCCAGCAGTTCGGCACCCGGACAGGGGAGATACACAGATACGCAGTATTTT. Protein: CASSSAPGQGRYTDTQYF.

Only one count was recorded for this clonotype. This chain connects TRBV6-5 to TRBJ1-6; possible D gene TRBD1, 6 bases. V was trimmed by 0 bases and J by 2 bases, leaving 8 bases between them. Per the germline V gene, CDR1 is MNHEY and CDR2 is SVGAGI. The CDR3 has 16 residues. The CDR3 coding sequence is TGTGCCAGCAGTTACTCGGCAGGGGCCTATAATTCACCCCTCCACTTT. It specifies CASSYSAGAYNSPLHF.

This clonotype has a count of ten or more. This chain uses TRBV7-9 with TRBJ2-4; tentative D call: TRBD1 (5 bases). V lost 4 bases and J lost 3, with 13 bases in between. Germline V gene sequence: CDR1 SEHNR, CDR2 FQNEAQ (reference sequence). The CDR3 contains 15 residues. CDR3 amino acids: CASSSNRQSKNIQYF. DNA for the CDR3: TGTGCCAGCAGCTCCAATCGACAGAGCAAAAACATTCAGTACTTC.

In its sample, this clonotype was seen many times. CDR3 residues: CATSDHGKNTEAFF. In nucleotides, the CDR3 is TGTGCCACCAGTGATCACGGCAAGAACACTGAAGCTTTCTTT. The chain couples TRBV24-1 to TRBJ1-1; D gene ambiguous. V was shortened by 3 bases and J by 1 base, with 8 bases between the two germline ends. The CDR3 loop spans 14 amino acids. Germline V gives CDR1 KGHDR, CDR2 SFDVKD.

This clonotype has at least ten counts. J is TRBJ2-5 and V is TRBV3-1, with 10 bases aligning to TRBD2. The CDR3 is 16 residues long. Per the germline V gene, CDR1 is LGHDT and CDR2 is YNNKEL (reference sequence). The V gene end was trimmed by 3 bases and the J gene end by 5 bases; junction bases not matched to a gene: 9. The CDR3 nucleotides read TGTGCCAGCAGCCATCTGGCTAGCGGGAGAGGTGAGACCCAGTACTTC. Its translation: CASSHLASGRGETQYF.

This clonotype came up many times. V and J are TRBV5-1 and TRBJ1-6; 9 nucleotides agree with TRBD1. V lost 4 bases and J lost 8; bases outside the gene matches: 7. Germline loops: CDR1 SGHRS, CDR2 YFSETQ. CDR3 size: 15 residues. The CDR3 reads CASSPRDRVDSPLHF. The CDR3 DNA follows: TGCGCCAGCAGCCCAAGGGACAGGGTGGATTCACCCCTCCACTTT.

This clonotype came up many times. This sequence joins TRBV9 and TRBJ1-2; the D gene is possibly TRBD1 (6 bases). Trimming removed 4 bases from V and 2 bases from J, with 12 bases in between. This CDR3 is built from 14 residues. Germline CDR1 and CDR2: SGDLS and YYNGEE. DNA for the CDR3: TGTGCCAGCAGCCCCCAGGGGTCGAACTATGGCTACACCTTC. It is translated as CASSPQGSNYGYTF.

At least ten counts were recorded for this clonotype. The chain couples TRBV7-8 to TRBJ2-2; no clear D gene. CDR1 and CDR2 (germline): SGHVS, FQNEAQ. The V end lost 6 bases, the J end lost 5 bases, and 13 bases lay between the germline ends. The CDR3 is 14 residues long. The CDR3 DNA follows: TGTGCCAGCAGTTACCGGCGGAGTACCGGGGAGCTGTTTTTT. This translates into CASSYRRSTGELFF.

The V call is TRBV6-1, the J call TRBJ2-7; D gene unclear. Germline assignment: CDR1 MNHNS and CDR2 SASEGT. This CDR3 spans 13 amino acids. V lost 7 bases and J lost 2, with 12 bases in between. As DNA, the CDR3 is TGTGCCAGCACTGCGACTGGGGCCTACGAGCAGTACTTC. It yields the protein CASTATGAYEQYF.